This section outlines one TCR beta chain sequence together with its context. At one end the junction does not follow the germline gene, possibly because of a read error. CDR3 length: 17 residues. CDR1 and CDR2 from the germline V gene are SSHAT and FNYEAQ (reference sequence). The sample belongs to a study of T cell changes during pregnancy in multiple sclerosis. Assay used: immunoSEQ multiplex PCR; TCRdb lists only in-frame clones, some missing. Here the sample spans tens of thousands of clones, about nine tenths being singletons. The TCR sequence derives from a female donor in good health, enrolled as a control in a pregnancy study. This chain joins TRBV7-7 and TRBJ2-1; TRBD2 agrees at 8 bases. The sample was peripheral blood, taken after pregnancy. The CDR3 DNA is TGTGCTAGCAGCCCCCGGGTGGGCGGGGGGCCATACAATGAGCAGTTCTTC. This codes for CASSPRVGGGPYNEQFF.